Sequencing of this T cell receptor beta chain was carried out in a study of cytomegalovirus exposure and HLA in healthy donors. Study-level results: The study put 150 or so TCR beta chains on its list as cytomegalovirus-associated. Clonal expansion, a later analysis showed, was greater in HLA-associated TCR beta chains than in equally common others. Within the data, a cluster of highly shared sequence variants was likely a sequencing artifact.

The PCR employed 60 Vbeta primers together with 13 Jbeta primers. Using immunoSEQ multiplex PCR, the repertoire was profiled, and TCRdb retains in-frame clones only, with some absent. Seen here are about 120,000 clones, roughly 80% observed once, and the top ten hold 8.8%. Germline V gene data show CDR1 as SGHTA and CDR2 as FQGNSA. CDR3 length: 12 residues. The V and J ends lost 5 bases and 13 bases, in that order; junction bases with no gene match: 10. Concerning this clone itself: Its antigen is not identified.

Sequences were obtained from PBMCs. This chain links TRBV7-2 with TRBJ1-2, with TRBD1 identical over 7 bases. This receptor was obtained from a female donor in good health and CMV-seropositive. The CDR3 DNA is TGTGCCAGCAGCCTCGAAACAGGGGTCACCACCTTC. Translating it yields CASSLETGVTTF.